These 9 T cell receptor beta chains were all obtained from the same sample, sequenced in a study of cytomegalovirus exposure and HLA in healthy donors. Assay: immunoSEQ multiplex PCR; the TCRdb copy retains only in-frame clones and omits some. The data contain hundreds of thousands of clones, roughly 87% of them singletons. Sequencing was carried out using PBMCs. All receptors derive from a man in his late teens or twenties in good health and CMV-seropositive.

The CDR3 region has the DNA TGTGCCAGCAGAGTAAAAACCGGGACAGCCTCCTACAATGAGCAGTTCTTC. As protein: CASRVKTGTASYNEQFF. V gene TRBV6-4 combines with J gene TRBJ2-1; 7 bases are a match to TRBD1. Unmatched junction bases numbered 11, after V lost 6 bases and J lost 0 bases. From germline, CDR1 is MRHNA and CDR2 SNTAGT. There are 17 residues in the CDR3.

With regard to this clone: Other DNA sequences in this specimen translate into the identical CDR3. V usage is TRBV7-2 and J usage is TRBJ2-1; no clear D gene. Germline assignment: CDR1 SGHTA and CDR2 FQGNSA. Trimming took 5 bases from V and 1 from J, leaving 6 bases between them. This CDR3 comprises 13 residues. The CDR3 protein is CASSLGSYNEQFF. CDR3 DNA sequence: TGTGCCAGCAGCCTTGGGTCCTACAATGAGCAGTTCTTC.

This rearrangement joins TRBV19 to TRBJ1-1, with 8 bases aligning to TRBD1. The CDR3 extends over 16 amino acids. The germline gives CDR1 LNHDA, CDR2 SQIVND (reference sequence). The V gene end was trimmed by 5 bases and the J gene end by 3 bases; junction bases not matched to a gene: 11. The CDR3, as DNA: TGTGCCAGTAGTGCGTCGACTACAGGGGGAGACACTGAAGCTTTCTTT. This translates into CASSASTTGGDTEAFF.

Only a few counts were recorded for this clone. The rearrangement links TRBV30 to TRBJ1-2, with a weak D call TRBD1 (5 bases). The CDR3 extends over 15 amino acids. V was pared by 8 bases and J by 6 bases, with 25 bases between. The V gene's germline CDR1 is GTSNPN and CDR2 SVGIG (reference sequence). The CDR3 bases are TGTGCCGCCTACCTAGGGGCAGGGATGGGCGATGGCTACACCTTC. Residues: CAAYLGAGMGDGYTF.

This clone was observed a few times. J is TRBJ2-7 and V is TRBV10-3; 12 bases are shared with TRBD2. The CDR3 is 16 residues long. Germline values: CDR1 ENHRY, CDR2 SYGVKD. V shed 4 bases, J shed 2 bases, and the junction held 6 bases outside the gene matches. CDR3 loop: CAISGASGRETYEQYF. DNA of the CDR3: TGTGCCATCAGTGGGGCTAGCGGGAGGGAGACCTACGAGCAGTACTTC.

The CDR3 loop is CASSPSPQETQYF. Written as DNA, the CDR3 is TGTGCCAGCAGCCCTAGTCCTCAAGAGACCCAGTACTTC. The chain has TRBV5-7 and TRBJ2-5; D is unresolved. TRBV5-7 is filed as an ORF, its function uncertain. The CDR3 totals 13 residues. Trimming removed 4 bases at V and 2 bases at J, with 9 bases between.

This sequence joins TRBV21-1 and TRBJ1-5. TRBV21-1 corresponds to a pseudogene. This CDR3 spans 15 amino acids. As DNA, the CDR3 is TGTGCCAGAAAAAGAGGGCCTTTACACAATCAGCCCCAGCATTTT. Its translation is CARKRGPLHNQPQHF.

This clone was recorded once. The rearrangement joins TRBV11-2 to TRBJ2-7; D might be TRBD2 (5 bases). The CDR3 loop spans 14 amino acids. Germline-derived CDR1 and CDR2 are SGHAT and FQNNGV. The V end was cut by 1 base, the J end by 3 bases, with 10 bases between. The CDR3 protein is CASSLAAGVYEQYF. CDR3 nucleotide sequence: TGTGCCAGCAGCTTAGCCGCCGGGGTCTACGAGCAGTACTTC. The full variable domain, completed using reference TRBV11-2 and TRBJ2-7, is EAGVAQSPRYKIIEKRQSVAFWCNPISGHATLYWYQQILGQGPKLLIQFQNNGVVDDSQLPKDRFSAERLKGVDSTLKIQPAKLEDSAVYLCASSLAAGVYEQYFGPGTRLTVT.

The V gene is TRBV5-1, the J gene TRBJ2-7; TRBD1 matches at 11 bases. Germline V gene sequence: CDR1 SGHRS, CDR2 YFSETQ. The CDR3 covers 16 residues. V was pared by 1 base and J by 2 bases, with 5 bases of the junction left unmatched. CDR3 sequence: CASSLLSGQGAYEQYF. The CDR3 DNA reads TGCGCCAGCAGCTTGCTGTCGGGACAGGGGGCCTACGAGCAGTACTTC.